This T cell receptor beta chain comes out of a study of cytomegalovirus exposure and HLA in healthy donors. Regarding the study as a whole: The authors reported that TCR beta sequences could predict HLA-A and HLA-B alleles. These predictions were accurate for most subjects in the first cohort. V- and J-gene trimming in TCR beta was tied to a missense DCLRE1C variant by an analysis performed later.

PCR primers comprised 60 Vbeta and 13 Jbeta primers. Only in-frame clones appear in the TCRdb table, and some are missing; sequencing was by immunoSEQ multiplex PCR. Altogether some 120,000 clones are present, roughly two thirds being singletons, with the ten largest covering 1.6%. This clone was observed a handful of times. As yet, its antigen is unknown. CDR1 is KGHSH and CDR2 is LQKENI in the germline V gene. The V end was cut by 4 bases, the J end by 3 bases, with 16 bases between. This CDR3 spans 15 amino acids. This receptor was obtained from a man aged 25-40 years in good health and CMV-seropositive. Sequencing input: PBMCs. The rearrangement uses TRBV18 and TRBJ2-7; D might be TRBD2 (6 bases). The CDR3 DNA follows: TGTGCCAGCTCACTAGCCGGGACTGCCTTCTACGAGCAGTACTTC. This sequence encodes CASSLAGTAFYEQYF.